Shown below are 17 T cell receptor beta chains from a single sample sequenced in a study of shared clonotypes between healthy human individuals. Some clones are missing from TCRdb's copy, which holds only in-frame ones; the method was immunoSEQ multiplex PCR. The data hold over a million clones, with approximately 78% observed a single time. The sample taken for sequencing was memory CD4+ T cells from PBMCs. Subset in this sample: CD45RA-negative fraction. These receptors were obtained from a man aged 18-30 years in good health. Some clones in this sample may be carry-over from other donors' samples.

V and J are TRBV5-4 and TRBJ2-1, with 7 bases that match TRBD1. V trimming: 4 bases; J trimming: 6 bases; junction bases outside the gene matches: 13. Germline CDR1 reads SGHNT; CDR2 reads YYREEE (reference sequence). The CDR3 sequence is 16 residues long. The CDR3 coding sequence is TGTGCCAGCAGCAAACACACCGGGACAGCTTTCAATGAGCAGTTCTTC. This encodes CASSKHTGTAFNEQFF. The full variable domain, rest sourced from reference TRBV5-4 and TRBJ2-1, is ETGVTQSPTHLIKTRGQQVTLRCSSQSGHNTVSWYQQALGQGPQFIFQYYREEENGRGNFPPRFSGLQFPNYSSELNVNALELDDSALYLCASSKHTGTAFNEQFFGPGTRLTVL.

The chain employs TRBV11-3 and TRBJ2-1; D possibly uses TRBD1 or TRBD2 (6 bases each). V was shortened by 3 bases and J by 3 bases, with 9 bases between the two germline ends. CDR3 size: 14 residues. Germline CDR1 SGHNT, CDR2 YENEEA. The CDR3 nucleotides are TGTGCCAGCAGCTTCGGGGGCCACTACAATGAGCAGTTCTTC. Amino acids: CASSFGGHYNEQFF.

This clone has more than one count but fewer than ten. CDR3 coding DNA: TGCGCCAGCAGCTTGCAACAGCTGAACACCGGGGAGCTGTTTTTT. As protein: CASSLQQLNTGELFF. The rearrangement joins TRBV5-1 to TRBJ2-2; D gene uncertain. The CDR3 is 15 residues long. The germline V gene encodes CDR1 SGHRS and CDR2 YFSETQ. Trimming took off 1 base at V and 1 base at J, with 8 bases between the two ends.

The chain's CDR3 is CASGDSANTGELFF. CDR3 DNA: TGCGCCAGCGGTGACTCCGCGAACACCGGGGAGCTGTTTTTT. This chain uses TRBV5-1 with TRBJ2-2; D uncertain. CDR3 length equals 14 residues. CDR1 is SGHRS, CDR2 YFSETQ, per germline. Trimming cost V 7 bases and J 0 bases, with 10 bases left between them.

Turning to this clone: The sample holds other DNA sequences that translate to the same CDR3. This chain uses TRBV5-1 with TRBJ2-1, with D perhaps TRBD1 (6 bases). Germline-derived CDR1 and CDR2 are SGHRS and YFSETQ. The CDR3 runs to 15 residues. Trimming took off 0 bases at V and 4 bases at J, with 11 bases between the two ends. CDR3: CASSLAGDSYNEQFF. The CDR3 DNA reads as TGCGCCAGCAGCTTGGCAGGGGATTCATACAATGAGCAGTTCTTC. The complete variable domain, with remaining parts taken from reference TRBV5-1 and TRBJ2-1, reads KAGVTQTPRYLIKTRGQQVTLSCSPISGHRSVSWYQQTPGQGLQFLFEYFSETQRNKGNFPGRFSGRQFSNSRSEMNVSTLELGDSALYLCASSLAGDSYNEQFFGPGTRLTVL.

The chain joins TRBV5-1 to TRBJ2-2; 9 bases match TRBD1. Unmatched junction bases numbered 8, after V lost 5 bases and J lost 6 bases. Germline CDR1 is SGHRS and CDR2 is YFSETQ. This CDR3 has 15 residues. Here the CDR3 reads CASSPRGTGSGELFF. In nucleotides, the CDR3 is TGCGCCAGCAGTCCCCGCGGGACAGGGTCCGGGGAGCTGTTTTTT.

The genes are TRBV5-1 and TRBJ1-2; a weak D match, TRBD1 (5 bases). Deletions cut 6 bases from V and 9 bases from J, with 21 bases between. The CDR3 covers 14 residues. CDR1 is SGHRS, CDR2 YFSETQ, per germline. The chain's CDR3 is CASNYGGGDSRYTF. In nucleotides, the CDR3 is TGCGCCAGCAATTACGGGGGAGGTGACAGTCGCTACACCTTC.

This chain links TRBV4-1 with TRBJ2-5, with TRBD2 matching over 8 bases. Germline CDR1 and CDR2: MGHRA and YSYEKL. The CDR3 runs 16 residues. V shed 0 bases, J shed 5 bases, and the junction held 8 bases outside the gene matches. CDR3 sequence: CASSQDPAGVGETQYF. The CDR3 DNA is TGCGCCAGCAGCCAAGATCCAGCGGGAGTGGGGGAGACCCAGTACTTC.

This clone was counted only a few times. A junction end diverges from the germline sequence, so it may reflect a read error. In the same sample, other DNA sequences code for this CDR3. The chain carries TRBV12-5 and TRBJ2-1; D might be TRBD1 or TRBD2, each matching 6 bases. CDR1 is LGHNT, CDR2 FRNRAP, per germline. The CDR3 runs 15 residues. CDR3 in amino acids: CASGNGGYLSDEQFF. In nucleotides, the CDR3 is TGTGCTAGTGGGAACGGGGGCTACCTCTCGGATGAACAGTTCTTC.

In this sample, this clone turned up many times. Written as DNA, the CDR3 is TGTGCCAGCAGTGCCCCAGGGAGCGGGAGAGGCTACGAGCAGTACTTC. Protein: CASSAPGSGRGYEQYF. The chain joins TRBV27 to TRBJ2-7; 8 positions agree with TRBD2. The CDR3 is made up of 16 amino acids. The germline CDR1 and CDR2 sequences are MNHEY and SMNVEV (reference sequence). The trim removed 5 bases at V and 3 bases at J, leaving 12 bases unmatched.

This clone has a count of ten or more. The V and J genes are TRBV28 and TRBJ2-7; D is unclear. The CDR3 runs 12 residues. V was clipped by 4 bases and J by 2 bases, with 6 bases between them. Germline CDR1 MDHEN, CDR2 SYDVKM. CDR3: CASSSAAYEQYF. In DNA form, the CDR3 reads TGTGCCAGCAGTTCGGCTGCCTACGAGCAGTACTTC.

The chain couples TRBV15 to TRBJ2-1; D call uncertain. Germline CDR1 reads LNHNV; CDR2 reads YYDKDF (reference sequence). V lost 0 bases and J 7 bases, leaving 10 bases between the germline ends. The CDR3 consists of 14 residues. CDR3 bases: TGTGCCACCAGCAGAGAGGCCAGACGGAATGAGCAGTTCTTC. This sequence encodes CATSREARRNEQFF.

The genes are TRBV6-5 and TRBJ2-1; no clear D. The CDR3 contains 16 residues. Germline V gives CDR1 MNHEY, CDR2 SVGAGI. V was cut by 0 bases and J by 2 bases, with 11 bases left in between. CDR3 sequence: CASSYSGGPAYNEQFF. DNA for the CDR3: TGTGCCAGCAGTTACTCCGGCGGTCCGGCCTACAATGAGCAGTTCTTC.

The chain employs TRBV7-7 and TRBJ2-7; no clear D gene. The germline gives CDR1 SSHAT, CDR2 FNYEAQ (reference sequence). The CDR3 runs to 13 residues. V lost 3 bases and J lost 5, with 11 bases in between. CDR3 protein: CASSFGAMNEQYF. The DNA for the CDR3 is TGTGCCAGCAGCTTCGGAGCGATGAACGAGCAGTACTTC.

Comment on this clone: A far larger clone is off by one base, so a read error is likely. The chain couples TRBV5-1 to TRBJ2-5; D remains unclear. The germline gives CDR1 SGHRS, CDR2 YFSETQ. CDR3 length equals 12 residues. CDR3 amino acids: CASSLDQKTQYF. The CDR3 nucleotides read TGCGCCAGCAGCTTGGACCAAAAGACCCAGTACTTC.

The chain is built from TRBV15 and TRBJ1-2; possible D gene TRBD1, 5 bases. This CDR3 comprises 15 residues. From germline, CDR1 is LNHNV and CDR2 YYDKDF (reference sequence). The germline V and J ends were trimmed by 4 bases and 2 bases, with 14 bases remaining between them. This CDR3 is CATSKPGSSNYGYTF. The CDR3, as DNA: TGTGCCACCAGCAAACCAGGGAGTTCAAACTATGGCTACACCTTC.

V gene TRBV7-9 combines with J gene TRBJ2-7, with D perhaps TRBD1 or TRBD2 (5 bases each). V was shortened by 5 bases and J by 8 bases, with 19 bases between the two germline ends. This CDR3 contains 14 residues. Germline V lookup: CDR1 SEHNR, CDR2 FQNEAQ (reference sequence). DNA for the CDR3: TGTGCCAGCAGCCCCCAAGGGGAGTATCGGAAGCAGTACTTC. Protein: CASSPQGEYRKQYF. The complete variable domain, with remaining parts taken from reference TRBV7-9 and TRBJ2-7, reads DTGVSQNPRHKITKRGQNVTFRCDPISEHNRLYWYRQTLGQGPEFLTYFQNEAQLEKSRLLSDRFSAERPKGSFSTLEIQRTEQGDSAMYLCASSPQGEYRKQYFGPGTRLTVT.